This T cell receptor (beta chain) originates from a study of blood T cell repertoires in COVID-19. Study at large: Collection of acute and convalescent COVID-19 samples took place in the United States, Italy and Spain. T cells, B-cell-depleted T cells, or PBMCs supplied cDNA or gDNA.

Per the study methods: From reference gene primer amplification, estimates of nucleated cell counts were derived. Measured with immunoSEQ multiplex PCR; TCRdb has only the in-frame clones, and not every one. V and J calls and clone size are as listed in that table; D and trimming were resolved from the DNA. This sample has roughly 53,000 clones, with 90% to 95% found just once. CDR1 SGHAT and CDR2 FQNNGV come from the germline V gene. The CDR3 is 16 amino acids. Trimming took 5 bases from V and 8 from J; bases not matched to a gene: 14. This sequence joins TRBV11-2 and TRBJ2-1; TRBD2 matches 8 bases. This receptor was obtained from a human donor in a cohort sampled during active COVID-19. Sequencing used peripheral blood. The CDR3 here is CASSTLGSGSEYEQFF. CDR3 in DNA: TGTGCCAGCAGCACCCTGGGCAGCGGGAGCGAGTATGAGCAGTTCTTC.